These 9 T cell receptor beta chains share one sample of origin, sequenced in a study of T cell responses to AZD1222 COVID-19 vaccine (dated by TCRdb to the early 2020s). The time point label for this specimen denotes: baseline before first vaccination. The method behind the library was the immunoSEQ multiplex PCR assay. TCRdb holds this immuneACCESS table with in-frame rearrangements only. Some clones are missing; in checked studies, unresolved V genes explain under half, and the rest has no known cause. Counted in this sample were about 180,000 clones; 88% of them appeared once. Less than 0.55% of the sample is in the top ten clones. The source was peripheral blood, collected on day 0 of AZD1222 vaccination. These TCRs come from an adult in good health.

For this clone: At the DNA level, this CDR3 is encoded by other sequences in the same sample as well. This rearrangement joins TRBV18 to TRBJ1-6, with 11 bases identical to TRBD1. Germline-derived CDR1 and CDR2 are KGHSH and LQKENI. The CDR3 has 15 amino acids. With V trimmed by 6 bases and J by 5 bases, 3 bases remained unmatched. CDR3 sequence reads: CASSLGQGDNSPLHF. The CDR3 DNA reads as TGTGCCAGCTCTTTGGGACAGGGGGATAATTCACCCCTCCACTTT.

This chain's CDR3 is CASQGVNTIYF. CDR3 DNA sequence: TGTGCCAGCCAGGGGGTAAACACCATATATTTT. The chain links TRBV11-2 to TRBJ1-3; 7 bases agree with TRBD1. Germline values: CDR1 SGHAT, CDR2 FQNNGV. CDR3 length equals 11 residues. V trimming: 8 bases; J trimming: 6 bases; junction bases outside the gene matches: 1.

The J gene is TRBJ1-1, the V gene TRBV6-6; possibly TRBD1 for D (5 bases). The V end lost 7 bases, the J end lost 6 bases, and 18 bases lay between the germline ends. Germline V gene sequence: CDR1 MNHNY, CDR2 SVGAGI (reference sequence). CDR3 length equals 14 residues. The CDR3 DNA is TGTGCCAGCAAGGGGAGGGCGACGGGGGCTGAAGCTTTCTTT. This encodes CASKGRATGAEAFF.

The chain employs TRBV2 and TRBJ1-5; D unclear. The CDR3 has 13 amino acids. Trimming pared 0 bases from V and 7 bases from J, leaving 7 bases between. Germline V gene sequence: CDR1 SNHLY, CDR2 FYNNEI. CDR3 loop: CASSEAERQPQHF. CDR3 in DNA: TGTGCCAGCAGTGAAGCGGAAAGACAGCCCCAGCATTTT.

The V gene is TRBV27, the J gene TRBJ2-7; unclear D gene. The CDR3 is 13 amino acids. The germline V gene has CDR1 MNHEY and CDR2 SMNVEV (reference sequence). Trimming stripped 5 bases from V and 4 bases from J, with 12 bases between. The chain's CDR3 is CASSPLPGYEQYF. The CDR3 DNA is TGTGCCAGCAGTCCACTCCCTGGGTACGAGCAGTACTTC.

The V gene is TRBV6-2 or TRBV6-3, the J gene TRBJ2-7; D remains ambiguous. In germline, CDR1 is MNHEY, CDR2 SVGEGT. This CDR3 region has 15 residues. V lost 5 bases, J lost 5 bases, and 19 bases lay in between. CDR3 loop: CASSLMDPVGDEQYF. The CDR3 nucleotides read TGTGCCAGCAGTCTGATGGACCCGGTCGGAGACGAGCAGTACTTC.

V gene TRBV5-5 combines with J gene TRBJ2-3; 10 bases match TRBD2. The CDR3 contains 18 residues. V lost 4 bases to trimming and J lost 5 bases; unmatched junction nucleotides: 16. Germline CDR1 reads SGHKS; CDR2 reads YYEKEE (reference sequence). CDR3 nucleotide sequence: TGTGCCAGCAGCCAGATAGGTCTGGGAGCGGGAGGGAAAGATACGCAGTATTTT. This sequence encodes CASSQIGLGAGGKDTQYF.

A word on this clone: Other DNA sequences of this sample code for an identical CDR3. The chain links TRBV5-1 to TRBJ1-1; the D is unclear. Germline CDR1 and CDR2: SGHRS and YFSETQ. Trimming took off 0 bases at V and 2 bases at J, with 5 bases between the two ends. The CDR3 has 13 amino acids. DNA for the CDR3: TGCGCCAGCAGCTTGGGAGGTAACACTGAAGCTTTCTTT. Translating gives CASSLGGNTEAFF.

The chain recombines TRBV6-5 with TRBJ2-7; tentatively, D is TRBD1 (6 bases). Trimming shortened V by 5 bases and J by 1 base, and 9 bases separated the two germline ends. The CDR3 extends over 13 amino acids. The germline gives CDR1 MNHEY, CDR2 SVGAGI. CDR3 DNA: TGTGCCAGCAGTCGAGGACAGTCCTACGAGCAGTACTTC. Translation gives CASSRGQSYEQYF.